This is a list of T cell receptor beta chains from one sample in a study of blood T cells in healthy people across ages. From the 5' RACE reads, TCRdb called clonotypes with MiXCR, one entry per CDR3 protein. The sample lists around 1,800,000 distinct CDR3 sequences, roughly two fifths occurring once. Sequenced sample: blood. These receptor sequences come from a human donor in good health. The CDR3 runs from the conserved cysteine through the conserved F or W. D genes are given only for firm matches. Clone size is shown for a subset of rows, as once, few, many or a class of expanded clone.

size	V	D	J	DNA	CDR3
.	TRBV5-1	.	TRBJ1-4	TGCGCCAGCAGCCATCTTCCGGGACTGATTAATGAAAAACTGTTTTTT	CASSHLPGLINEKLFF
.	TRBV5-5	TRBD1	TRBJ2-4	TGTGCCAGCAGCTTGAAGGGGCCAGGGGGCAAAAACATTCAGTACTTC	CASSLKGPGGKNIQYF
.	TRBV20-1	.	TRBJ2-5	TGCAGTGTCGGGGGGCGAGACCAAGAGACCCTGTACTTC	CSVGGRDQETLYF
.	TRBV28	TRBD2	TRBJ2-5	TGTGCCAGCAGTTTACGGCTAGCGGGGGGCATAGAGACCCAGTACTTT	CASSLRLAGGIETQYF
.	TRBV12-5	TRBD1	TRBJ2-5	TGTGCTAGTGGTGGGTACTACCGGGACAGGGACCGAGAGACCCAGTACTTC	CASGGYYRDRDRETQYF
.	TRBV4-2	.	TRBJ1-1	TGTGCCAGCAGCCAAGCTACTCGAAGATTTACTGAAGCTTTCTTT	CASSQATRRFTEAFF
few	TRBV7-9	TRBD1	TRBJ1-2	TGTGCCGGCAGCTTGGGGACAGGGGATCCTTATGGCTACACCTTC	CAGSLGTGDPYGYTF
.	TRBV20-1	.	TRBJ1-2	TGCAGTGCTAGTTTAGGATATGGCTACACCTTC	CSASLGYGYTF
.	TRBV5-1	.	TRBJ2-3	TGCGCCGGCAGCTCGTCTAGGGATAGCACAGATCCGCAGTATTTT	CAGSSSRDSTDPQYF
.	TRBV20-1	TRBD1	TRBJ1-5	TGCAGTGCTTACGAGGGGGCCAGGGATCAGCCCCAGCATTTT	CSAYEGARDQPQHF
.	TRBV4-1	.	TRBJ2-7	TGCGCCAGCAGCCAATACAGGGATTACGAGCAGTACTTC	CASSQYRDYEQYF
few	TRBV5-1	.	TRBJ1-1	TGCGCCAGCAGCCTCCCACAAGGGAACACTGAAGCTTTCTTT	CASSLPQGNTEAFF
.	TRBV7-2	.	TRBJ2-5	TGTGCCAGCAGCTTAGGCAGAGTTGAGGCCCAGTACTTC	CASSLGRVEAQYF
.	TRBV4-3	.	TRBJ2-3	TGCGCCAGCAGCCCCCTAGGGGCCGTAGATACGCAGTATTTT	CASSPLGAVDTQYF
.	TRBV9	.	TRBJ2-5	TGTGCCAGCAGCGCCGTTTCGGGGTTAATCGAGACCCAGTACTTC	CASSAVSGLIETQYF
few	TRBV12-3/TRBV12-4	.	TRBJ2-3	TGTGCCAGCAGTGAAAGGGTAATCTCAGATACGCAGTATTTT	CASSERVISDTQYF
.	TRBV10-3	.	TRBJ1-1	TGTGCCATCTCCCCGACGGGGACACCCGGGAACACTGAAGCTTTCTTT	CAISPTGTPGNTEAFF
.	TRBV6-2/TRBV6-3	.	TRBJ1-6	TGTGCCAGCAGTTACTACAGGGATAATTCACCCCTCCACTTT	CASSYYRDNSPLHF
.	TRBV20-1	.	TRBJ2-6	TGCAGTGCTAGATTGGGTAGTTTGGCCAACGTCCTGACTTTC	CSARLGSLANVLTF
.	TRBV21-1	.	TRBJ2-7	TGTGCCAGCAGCATAAACAGGGGGCTACACTCCTACGAGCAGTACTTC	CASSINRGLHSYEQYF
few	TRBV7-3	TRBD1	TRBJ2-1	TGTGCCAGCAGCCCAGGCCCGGGACAGGGGATGAATGAGCAGTTCTTC	CASSPGPGQGMNEQFF
.	TRBV9	.	TRBJ2-7	TGTGCCAGCAGCGTTTTAGGGGAGTTCTACGAGCAGTACTTC	CASSVLGEFYEQYF
few	TRBV6-1	.	TRBJ1-4	TGTGCCAGCAGTGAAGTTTCGGGGGCGCTTGTGTCTGAAAAACTGTTTTTT	CASSEVSGALVSEKLFF
once	TRBV29-1	.	TRBJ2-7	TGCAGCGTTGAGGACCCACGTAGCTCCTACGAGCAGTACTTC	CSVEDPRSSYEQYF
few	TRBV14	.	TRBJ2-7	TGTGCCAGCAGCCAAAGGATGACAGACTACGAGCAGTACTTC	CASSQRMTDYEQYF
.	TRBV18	TRBD1	TRBJ1-1	TGTGCCAGCTCACCAAACTCCGGGACAGGGAGCAAGTCAGGTACTGAAGCTTTCTTT	CASSPNSGTGSKSGTEAFF
.	TRBV12-3/TRBV12-4	.	TRBJ1-2	TGTGCCAGCAGCCGTAATAGGGATCACTATGGCTACACCTTC	CASSRNRDHYGYTF
few	TRBV6-5	TRBD1	TRBJ2-1	TGTGCCAGCAGCTACAGGGGTATGTCCTACAATGAGCAGTTCTTC	CASSYRGMSYNEQFF
.	TRBV12-3/TRBV12-4	.	TRBJ1-1	TGTGCCAGCAGTTTGAGTGTCCGGGATGAAGCTTTCTTT	CASSLSVRDEAFF
.	TRBV6-5	.	TRBJ1-6	TGTGCCAGCAGTTACGGTCCAAGGACACCCCTCCACTTT	CASSYGPRTPLHF
once	TRBV24-1	.	TRBJ2-1	TGTGCCACCAGTGATTTTTGGACTACCTACAATGAGCAGTTCTTC	CATSDFWTTYNEQFF
few	TRBV7-2	TRBD1	TRBJ1-6	TGTGCCAGCAGCATCTACAGGGGGATTAATTCACCCCTCCACTTT	CASSIYRGINSPLHF
.	TRBV12-3/TRBV12-4	.	TRBJ1-6	TGTGCCAGCACACGGGTGGGGGGGGCCCTTGGAGCCCTCCACTTT	CASTRVGGALGALHF
.	TRBV28	.	TRBJ1-5	TGTGCCAGCAGAATACAGGAATATAGCAATCAGCCCCAGCATTTT	CASRIQEYSNQPQHF
few	TRBV10-3	TRBD1	TRBJ1-2	TGTGCCATCAGTGAGTCAGGGGGCGCTTATGGCTACACCTTC	CAISESGGAYGYTF
few	TRBV6-6	.	TRBJ1-2	TGTGCCAGCAGTTACTCGATAGGAGAAATCCCCTATGGCTACACCTTC	CASSYSIGEIPYGYTF
few	TRBV5-1	.	TRBJ2-3	TGCGCCAGCAGCCCCTCGCCAGCAGAAACAGATACGCAGTATTTT	CASSPSPAETDTQYF
.	TRBV6-6	.	TRBJ2-3	TGTGCCAGCAGGATGGGGGGGGCCACTCCGCAGTATTTT	CASRMGGATPQYF
few	TRBV20-1	TRBD1	TRBJ1-2	TGCAGTGCTAGGAAAGGACAGGGAGGGAACTATGGCTACACCTTC	CSARKGQGGNYGYTF
.	TRBV13	TRBD2	TRBJ2-7	TGTGCCAGCAGCCTGCCAAATGGACTAGCGGGACCCATCGAGCAGTACTTC	CASSLPNGLAGPIEQYF
few	TRBV28	.	TRBJ2-7	TGTGCCAGCAGGGGTTTGAACTCCTACGAGCAGTACTTC	CASRGLNSYEQYF
few	TRBV7-2	TRBD2	TRBJ2-3	TGTGCCAGCAGCTTAAATAGCGGGGGTGCGCAGTATTTT	CASSLNSGGAQYF
.	TRBV29-1	TRBD1	TRBJ2-3	TGCAGCGTTAGTGCAGGGGGCGCGTCCGCAGATACGCAGTATTTT	CSVSAGGASADTQYF
.	TRBV4-2	TRBD2	TRBJ2-3	TGTGCCAGCAGCCAGCCGACTAGCGGGGGGACAGATACGCAGTATTTT	CASSQPTSGGTDTQYF
few	TRBV9	.	TRBJ2-5	TGTGCCAGCAGCGTATTGGCGGGGACCCAGTACTTC	CASSVLAGTQYF
.	TRBV7-2	.	TRBJ2-3	TGTGCCAGCAGCTCCTACATTGAGACTAGCACAGATACGCAGTATTTT	CASSSYIETSTDTQYF
few	TRBV12-5	.	TRBJ1-2	TGTGCTAGTGGTCCCCTCATAGGGGACCAGGGAGCAAACTATGGCTACACCTTC	CASGPLIGDQGANYGYTF
few	TRBV7-6	TRBD1	TRBJ2-2	TGTGCCAGCAGCTTAGGTTTCGGGACAGGGGGCACCGGGGAGCTGTTTTTT	CASSLGFGTGGTGELFF
few	TRBV7-2	.	TRBJ1-2	TGTGCCAGCAGCTTAAAGCCGGGGGTAGAAAGTGGCTACACCTTC	CASSLKPGVESGYTF
few	TRBV28	.	TRBJ2-5	TGTGCCAGCAGTGAAAGTCGGTGGGAGCAGTACTTC	CASSESRWEQYF
few	TRBV4-3	TRBD2	TRBJ2-3	TGCGCCAGCAGCCAAGACCTAATTAGCGGGGGGGTGGATATGCAGTATTTT	CASSQDLISGGVDMQYF
few	TRBV12-3/TRBV12-4	TRBD1	TRBJ2-5	TGTGCCAGCAGTGCCGGGACAGGGGGTATAGGGACCCAGTACTTC	CASSAGTGGIGTQYF
few	TRBV12-3/TRBV12-4	TRBD1	TRBJ2-5	TGTGCCAGCAGTACACAGGGGCGACGAGAGACCCAGTACTTC	CASSTQGRRETQYF
few	TRBV7-3	TRBD2	TRBJ2-1	TGTGCCAGCAGCCAGAGACTAGCGGATTTAAATGAGCAGTTTTTC	CASSQRLADLNEQFF
few	TRBV28	.	TRBJ2-5	TGTGCCAGCAGCTCCAGGGTATCGGAGACCCAGTACTTC	CASSSRVSETQYF
few	TRBV19	.	TRBJ2-7	TGTGTCACTCGGTCCGGGTACGAGCAGTACTTC	CVTRSGYEQYF
.	TRBV25-1	TRBD1	TRBJ1-6	TGTGCCAGCAGTGGACAGGGTCCGGTCAGTTCACCCCTCCACTTT	CASSGQGPVSSPLHF
few	TRBV7-9	.	TRBJ1-2	TGTGCCAGCAGCTTCCCCGGGGCCGCTAACTATGGCTACACCTTC	CASSFPGAANYGYTF
few	TRBV7-3	TRBD1	TRBJ2-6	TGTGCCAGCGGAGGAAGGGGGCGGCCTGGGGCCAACGTCCTGACTTTC	CASGGRGRPGANVLTF
.	TRBV12-3/TRBV12-4	TRBD1	TRBJ1-4	TGTGCCAGCAGTCTTACCGGGACAGGGGATGAAAAACTGTTTTTT	CASSLTGTGDEKLFF